This TCR beta chain stems from a study of cytotoxic CD8 clonotypes in ibrutinib-treated CLL. For the study at large: After treatment lasting a median approximately eleven months, range 6 to 36, response samples were collected. Study findings and constraints: Upon ibrutinib response clonality rose, and upon progression it fell back toward baseline. Age-matched healthy donor levels were exceeded by baseline clonality, which tracked circulating CD8+ T-cell counts.

The CDR3 extends over 13 amino acids. CDR1 is ENHRY, CDR2 SYGVKD, per germline. V was clipped by 4 bases and J by 4 bases, with 8 bases between them. From cryopreserved PBMCs came 1.5 to 2.5 micrograms of genomic DNA used for TCR beta libraries. Using immunoSEQ multiplex PCR, the repertoire was profiled, and TCRdb retains in-frame clones only, with some absent. The table records roughly 150,000 clones, around 76% of them present only once. About this clone itself: Antigen unknown.

The genes are TRBV10-3 and TRBJ1-5, with D possibly TRBD1 on 5 matching bases. The origin of this receptor is a human donor with chronic lymphocytic leukemia. Sequenced here: PBMCs, sampled after 24 months of ibrutinib treatment. As DNA, the CDR3 is TGTGCCATCAGTGCTTACAGGAATCAGCCCCAGCATTTT. It translates to CAISAYRNQPQHF.